This passage covers 17 T cell receptor beta chains from one sample sequenced in a study of blood T cell repertoires in COVID-19. Profiling relied on immunoSEQ multiplex PCR, and the TCRdb table lists in-frame clones only, not all of them. The table lists roughly 320,000 clones, approximately 91% of them singletons, with 3% to 5% in the top ten. Sequencing was performed on PBMCs or T cells enriched from blood (not recorded which). All receptors come from a woman aged 30 to 39 who had been exposed to COVID-19.

The CDR3 reads CASSSGNRGITDTQYF. The CDR3 DNA follows: TGTGCCAGCAGCAGTGGGAATAGGGGTATCACAGATACGCAGTATTTT. The rearrangement joins TRBV5-4 to TRBJ2-3; perhaps TRBD1 as D (5 bases). Trimming stripped 4 bases from V and 2 bases from J, with 17 bases between. The CDR3 is made up of 16 amino acids. Germline values: CDR1 SGHNT, CDR2 YYREEE (reference sequence). The full variable domain, completed using reference TRBV5-4 and TRBJ2-3, is ETGVTQSPTHLIKTRGQQVTLRCSSQSGHNTVSWYQQALGQGPQFIFQYYREEENGRGNFPPRFSGLQFPNYSSELNVNALELDDSALYLCASSSGNRGITDTQYFGPGTRLTVL.

V usage is TRBV5-6 and J usage is TRBJ2-7, with a weak D call TRBD1 (6 bases). The CDR3 spans 14 residues. Germline loops: CDR1 SGHDT, CDR2 YYEEEE. V lost 2 bases to trimming and J lost 4 bases, with 13 bases between them. Here the CDR3 DNA reads TGTGCCAGCAGCTTACAGGGTAGACATTACGAGCAGTACTTC. Encoded protein: CASSLQGRHYEQYF.

This clone was seen once. CDR3 loop: CASSQGPLGNNGYTF. CDR3 bases: TGCGCCAGCAGCCAAGGACCCCTGGGCAACAATGGCTACACCTTC. J is TRBJ1-2 and V is TRBV4-3; D is unresolved. From germline, CDR1 is LGHNA and CDR2 YSLEER. The CDR3 is 15 residues long. Trimming shortened V by 1 base and J by 6 bases, and 15 bases separated the two germline ends.

The chain couples TRBV2 to TRBJ2-3; the D is unclear. There are 13 residues in the CDR3. The V gene lost 3 bases and the J gene lost 9 bases, with 13 bases spanning the gap. Germline lookup yields CDR1 SNHLY and CDR2 FYNNEI. The CDR3 DNA reads TGTGCCAGCAGTGAGCCCGACAAGAACACGCAGTATTTT. This sequence encodes CASSEPDKNTQYF.

This chain links TRBV30 with TRBJ2-2, with 8 bases fitting TRBD1. The junction had 5 bases not matched to a gene; V was cut back by 4 bases and J by 4 bases. Germline CDR1 reads GTSNPN; CDR2 reads SVGIG (reference sequence). This CDR3 spans 14 amino acids. The CDR3 loop is CAWKGTGGTGELFF. The CDR3 DNA reads TGTGCCTGGAAAGGCACAGGGGGCACCGGGGAGCTGTTTTTT.

V gene TRBV5-1 combines with J gene TRBJ1-5, with 8 nucleotides matching TRBD1. CDR3 length: 15 residues. The junction had 5 bases not matched to a gene; V was cut back by 5 bases and J by 1 base. Germline V lookup: CDR1 SGHRS, CDR2 YFSETQ. In DNA, the CDR3 is TGCGCCAGCAGACCCACAGGGGGGAGCAATCAGCCCCAGCATTTT. The encoded protein is CASRPTGGSNQPQHF. Filled out from reference TRBV5-1 and TRBJ1-5, the complete variable domain reads KAGVTQTPRYLIKTRGQQVTLSCSPISGHRSVSWYQQTPGQGLQFLFEYFSETQRNKGNFPGRFSGRQFSNSRSEMNVSTLELGDSALYLCASRPTGGSNQPQHFGDGTRLSIL.

This chain links TRBV7-7 with TRBJ2-1; 7 bases map to TRBD1. Unmatched junction bases numbered 8, after V lost 6 bases and J lost 6 bases. The CDR3 sequence is 14 residues long. Per germline, CDR1 SSHAT and CDR2 FNYEAQ (reference sequence). The CDR3 DNA follows: TGTGCCAGCAGTCGATTAGGGGGCCGCAATGAGCAGTTCTTC. It encodes CASSRLGGRNEQFF.

This chain joins TRBV4-1 and TRBJ1-4; 8 bases map to TRBD1. The CDR3 extends over 16 amino acids. Trimming at V came to 1 base and at J to 12 bases, leaving 13 bases not matched to a gene. CDR1 and CDR2 (germline): MGHRA, YSYEKL. This chain's CDR3 is CASSQGGGRGPRELFF. DNA for the CDR3: TGCGCCAGCAGCCAAGGAGGGGGCAGGGGGCCCAGAGAACTGTTTTTT.

This rearrangement joins TRBV7-8 to TRBJ2-2; possibly TRBD1 for D (6 bases). The CDR3 consists of 15 residues. Germline-derived CDR1 and CDR2 are SGHVS and FQNEAQ. Trimming pared 8 bases from V and 1 base from J, leaving 14 bases between. CDR3 amino acids: CASGGTGLNTGELFF. The CDR3 DNA follows: TGTGCCAGCGGTGGCACAGGGCTGAACACCGGGGAGCTGTTTTTT. The full variable domain, rest sourced from reference TRBV7-8 and TRBJ2-2, is GAGVSQSPRYKVAKRGQDVALRCDPISGHVSLFWYQQALGQGPEFLTYFQNEAQLDKSGLPSDRFFAERPEGSVSTLKIQRTQQEDSAVYLCASGGTGLNTGELFFGEGSRLTVL.

The chain combines TRBV24-1 with TRBJ1-2, with 8 positions matching TRBD1. V lost 9 bases and J lost 4; bases outside the gene matches: 3. CDR1 and CDR2 (germline): KGHDR, SFDVKD. This CDR3 is 12 amino acids long. The CDR3 bases are TGTGCCACCTGGACAGGGACCTATGGCTACACCTTC. Its translation: CATWTGTYGYTF.

The CDR3 is CSVGKGAYTGELFF. CDR3 nucleotides: TGCAGCGTTGGAAAGGGGGCCTACACCGGGGAGCTGTTTTTT. The chain employs TRBV29-1 and TRBJ2-2; 7 bases match TRBD1. V gave up 4 bases and J gave up 3 bases; unmatched junction bases: 5. Germline V gene sequence: CDR1 SQVTM, CDR2 ANQGSEA. This CDR3 has 14 amino acids.

The DNA for the CDR3 is TGTGCCAGCAGTTATCCAGGGAGGTACGAGCAGTACTTC. Protein sequence: CASSYPGRYEQYF. The chain links TRBV6-5 to TRBJ2-7; D might be TRBD2 (6 bases). Germline V gene lookup returns CDR1 MNHEY and CDR2 SVGAGI. This CDR3 has 13 amino acids. Trimming took off 3 bases at V and 4 bases at J, with 10 bases between the two ends.

The chain employs TRBV6-1 and TRBJ2-1; D is possibly TRBD1 (6 bases). The CDR3 totals 19 residues. Germline V gene lookup returns CDR1 MNHNS and CDR2 SASEGT. Trimming cost V 1 base and J 6 bases, with 25 bases left between them. The CDR3: CASSEGLLNGRGLGNEQFF. CDR3 DNA sequence: TGTGCCAGCAGTGAAGGATTGTTGAACGGCAGGGGTTTAGGCAATGAGCAGTTCTTC.

The chain has TRBV2 and TRBJ1-2; D uncertain. Germline loops: CDR1 SNHLY, CDR2 FYNNEI. V lost 1 base and J lost 8, with 5 bases in between. The CDR3 is 11 residues long. Written as DNA, the CDR3 is TGTGCCAGCAGTGAAGAGACAGGCTACACCTTC. Translated: CASSEETGYTF.

There are a few counts of this clone. The J gene is TRBJ1-2, the V gene TRBV21-1; TRBD1, the D gene given by the table, was not confirmed from the DNA. TRBV21-1 is assigned pseudogene status. There are 15 residues in the CDR3. The CDR3 DNA reads as TGTGCCAGCAAAATTCCGGGACAGGGGGCGGGTGGCTACACCTTC. The encoded protein is CASKIPGQGAGGYTF.

A few counts support this clone. CDR3 sequence: CASSLGRDQPQHF. The CDR3 DNA reads as TGTGCCAGCAGCCTAGGAAGAGATCAGCCCCAGCATTTT. V gene TRBV11-2 combines with J gene TRBJ1-5; no reliable D call. V lost 5 bases, J lost 5 bases, and 10 bases lay in between. Germline V CDR1 and CDR2: SGHAT, FQNNGV. The CDR3 covers 13 residues.

The V call is TRBV6-2 or TRBV6-3, the J call TRBJ2-2; 8 bases line up with TRBD1. J gave up 0 bases and V 2 bases, and 14 bases lay outside the gene matches. The CDR3 extends over 20 amino acids. The germline V gene encodes CDR1 MNHEY and CDR2 SVGEGT. The CDR3 nucleotides read TGTGCCAGCAGTTACACCTTAACCCGGGACAGGCCTTCGAACACCGGGGAGCTGTTTTTT. It yields the protein CASSYTLTRDRPSNTGELFF.